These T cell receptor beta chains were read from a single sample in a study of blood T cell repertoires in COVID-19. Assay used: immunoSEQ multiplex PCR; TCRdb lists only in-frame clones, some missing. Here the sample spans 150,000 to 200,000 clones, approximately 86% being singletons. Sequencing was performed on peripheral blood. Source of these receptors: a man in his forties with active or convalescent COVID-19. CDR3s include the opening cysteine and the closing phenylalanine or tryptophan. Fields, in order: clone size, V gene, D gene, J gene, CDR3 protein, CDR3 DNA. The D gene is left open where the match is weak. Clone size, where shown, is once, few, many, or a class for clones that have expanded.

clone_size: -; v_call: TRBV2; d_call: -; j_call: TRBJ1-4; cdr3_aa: CASTEQGLDNEKLFF; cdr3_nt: TGTGCCAGCACCGAACAGGGTCTCGATAATGAAAAACTGTTTTTT
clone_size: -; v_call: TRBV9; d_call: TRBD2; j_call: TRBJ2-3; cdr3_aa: CASSPSGGRTDTQYF; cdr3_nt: TGTGCCAGCAGCCCGAGCGGGGGGCGCACAGATACGCAGTATTTT
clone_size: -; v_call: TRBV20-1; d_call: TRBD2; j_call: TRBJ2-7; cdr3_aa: CSASPTPRTRGYEQYF; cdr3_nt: TGCAGTGCTAGTCCCACCCCAAGGACTAGGGGCTACGAGCAGTACTTC
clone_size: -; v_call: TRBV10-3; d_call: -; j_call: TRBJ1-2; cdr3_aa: CAITERQAVRYTF; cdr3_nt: TGTGCCATCACCGAGAGACAGGCGGTGAGATACACCTTC
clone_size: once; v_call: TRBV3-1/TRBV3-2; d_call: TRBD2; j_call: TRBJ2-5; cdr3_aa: CAGASGRDYQETQYF; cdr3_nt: TGTGCCGGAGCGAGCGGGAGAGACTACCAAGAGACCCAGTACTTC
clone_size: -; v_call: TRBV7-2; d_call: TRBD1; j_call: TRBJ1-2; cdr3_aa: CASSLGRGTGGYTF; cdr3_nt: TGTGCCAGCAGCTTAGGTCGAGGGACAGGAGGCTACACCTTC
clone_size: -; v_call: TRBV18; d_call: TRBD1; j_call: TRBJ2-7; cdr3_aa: CASSSGQVSYEQYF; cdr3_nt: TGTGCCAGCTCATCGGGACAGGTCTCCTACGAGCAGTACTTC
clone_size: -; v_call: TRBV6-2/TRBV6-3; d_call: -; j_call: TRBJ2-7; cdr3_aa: CASSLPPEQYF; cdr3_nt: TGTGCCAGCAGTCTACCGCCCGAGCAGTACTTC
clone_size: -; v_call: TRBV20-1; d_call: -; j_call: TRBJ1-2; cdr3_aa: CSARGGNYGYTF; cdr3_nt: TGCAGTGCTCGTGGCGGAAACTATGGCTACACCTTC
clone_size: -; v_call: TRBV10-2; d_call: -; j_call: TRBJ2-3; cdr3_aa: CASSDPNADTQYF; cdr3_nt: TGCGCCAGCAGTGACCCTAACGCAGATACGCAGTATTTT
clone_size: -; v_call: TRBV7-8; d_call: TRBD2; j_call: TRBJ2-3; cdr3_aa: CASSLGGLSTDTQYF; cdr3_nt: TGTGCCAGCAGCCTGGGGGGACTAAGCACAGATACGCAGTATTTT
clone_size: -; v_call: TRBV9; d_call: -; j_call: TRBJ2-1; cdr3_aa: CASTMAASPYNEQFF; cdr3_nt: TGTGCCAGCACGATGGCGGCTAGCCCTTACAATGAGCAGTTCTTC
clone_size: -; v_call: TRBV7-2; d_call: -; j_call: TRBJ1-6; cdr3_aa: CASSLERKNSPLHF; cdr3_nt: TGTGCCAGCAGCTTAGAGCGAAAGAATTCACCCCTCCACTTT
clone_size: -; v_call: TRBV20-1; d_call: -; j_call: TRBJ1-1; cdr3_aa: CSASDGPLEAFF; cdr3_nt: TGCAGTGCTAGTGATGGGCCCCTTGAAGCTTTCTTT
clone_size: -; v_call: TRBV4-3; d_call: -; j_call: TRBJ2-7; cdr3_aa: CASSQDRQGVYEQYF; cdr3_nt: TGCGCCAGCAGCCAAGATCGGCAGGGTGTATACGAGCAGTACTTC
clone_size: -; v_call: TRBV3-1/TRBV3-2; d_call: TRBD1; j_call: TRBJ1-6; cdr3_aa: CASSQDRERSYNSPLHF; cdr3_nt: TGTGCCAGCAGCCAGGACAGGGAAAGGTCCTATAATTCACCCCTCCACTTT
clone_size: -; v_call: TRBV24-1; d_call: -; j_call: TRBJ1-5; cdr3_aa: CATSQGQFGNQPQHF; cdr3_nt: TGTGCCACCAGTCAAGGACAGTTTGGCAATCAGCCCCAGCATTTT
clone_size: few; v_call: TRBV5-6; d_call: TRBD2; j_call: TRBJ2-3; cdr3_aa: CASSLTSGVDTQYF; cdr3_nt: TGTGCCAGCAGCTTGACTAGCGGGGTCGATACGCAGTATTTT
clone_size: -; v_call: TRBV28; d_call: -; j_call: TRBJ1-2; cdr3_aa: CASSLYRPSYGYTF; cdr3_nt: TGTGCCAGCAGTTTATACAGGCCTTCCTATGGCTACACCTTC
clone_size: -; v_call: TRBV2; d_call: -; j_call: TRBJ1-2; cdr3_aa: CASSEVGEGGYTF; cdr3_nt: TGTGCCAGCAGTGAAGTCGGGGAAGGGGGCTACACCTTC
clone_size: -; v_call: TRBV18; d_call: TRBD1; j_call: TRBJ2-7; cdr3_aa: CASTIAGTGRYEQYF; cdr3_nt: TGTGCCAGCACTATAGCCGGGACAGGGCGGTACGAGCAGTACTTC
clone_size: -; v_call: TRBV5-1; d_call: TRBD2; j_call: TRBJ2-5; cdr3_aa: CASSLTSGGAEETQYF; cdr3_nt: TGCGCCAGCAGCTTGACTAGCGGGGGGGCCGAAGAGACCCAGTACTTC
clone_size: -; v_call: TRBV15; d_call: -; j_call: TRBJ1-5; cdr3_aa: CATSRDRSGNQPQHF; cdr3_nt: TGTGCCACCAGCAGAGATAGGAGCGGCAATCAGCCCCAGCATTTT
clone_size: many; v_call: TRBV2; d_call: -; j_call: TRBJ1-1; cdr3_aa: CASKSRTEAFF; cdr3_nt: TGTGCCAGCAAGTCCAGAACTGAAGCTTTCTTT
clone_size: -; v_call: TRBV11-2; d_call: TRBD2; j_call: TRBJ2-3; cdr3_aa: CASRPRGLAADTQYF; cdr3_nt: TGTGCCAGCCGCCCCCGGGGACTAGCGGCAGATACGCAGTATTTT
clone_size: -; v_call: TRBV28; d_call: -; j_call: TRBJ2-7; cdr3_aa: CASSSRGSDLLYGEQYF; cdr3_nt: TGTGCCAGCAGTTCCCGGGGGAGCGATCTTCTTTACGGAGAGCAGTACTTC
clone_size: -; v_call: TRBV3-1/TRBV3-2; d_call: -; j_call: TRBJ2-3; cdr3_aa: CASSTPGHPTDTQYF; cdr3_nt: TGTGCCAGCAGCACACCGGGACACCCCACAGATACGCAGTATTTT
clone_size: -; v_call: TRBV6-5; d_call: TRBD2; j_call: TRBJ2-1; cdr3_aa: CASSFSPNGGDNEQFF; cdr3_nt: TGTGCCAGCAGTTTTTCCCCGAACGGGGGGGACAATGAGCAGTTCTTC
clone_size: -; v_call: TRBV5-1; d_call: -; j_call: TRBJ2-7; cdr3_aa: CASSWNPPADEQYF; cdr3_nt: TGCGCCAGCAGCTGGAACCCTCCTGCGGACGAGCAGTACTTC
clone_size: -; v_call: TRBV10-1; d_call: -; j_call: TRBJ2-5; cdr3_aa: CASSDNQETQYF; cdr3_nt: TGCGCCAGCAGTGACAACCAAGAGACCCAGTACTTC
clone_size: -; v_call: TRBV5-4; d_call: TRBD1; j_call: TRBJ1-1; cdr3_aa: CASSFPPGQGYTEAFF; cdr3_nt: TGTGCCAGCAGCTTTCCACCGGGACAGGGATACACTGAAGCTTTCTTT
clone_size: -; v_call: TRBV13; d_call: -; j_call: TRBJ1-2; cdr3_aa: CASSGRRLANYGYTF; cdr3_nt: TGTGCCAGCAGCGGTCGACGGCTAGCTAACTATGGCTACACCTTC
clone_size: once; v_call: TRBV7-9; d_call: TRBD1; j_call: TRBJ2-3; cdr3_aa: CANPGQGADTQYF; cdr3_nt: TGTGCCAACCCCGGACAGGGGGCCGATACGCAGTATTTT
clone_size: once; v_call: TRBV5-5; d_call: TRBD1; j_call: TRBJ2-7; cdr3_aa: CASSTETGGNEQYF; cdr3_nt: TGTGCCAGCAGCACCGAGACAGGGGGCAACGAGCAGTACTTC
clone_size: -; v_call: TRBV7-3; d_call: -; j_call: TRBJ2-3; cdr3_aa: CASSQGFTDTQYF; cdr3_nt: TGTGCCAGCAGCCAGGGATTCACAGATACGCAGTATTTT